This TCR beta chain emerged from a study of shared clonotypes between healthy human individuals. Study findings and constraints: Clonotypes shared by all four donors outscored non-shared clonotypes in generation probability. Represented genetic and exposure-history diversity was restricted by having few donors.

This CDR3 has 11 residues. The germline CDR1 and CDR2 sequences are SGHNT and YYREEE (reference sequence). The germline V and J ends were trimmed by 4 bases and 5 bases, with 3 bases remaining between them. Notes on this clone: Its antigen is currently unknown.

Every contributor of samples was a Caucasian grown-up residing in Nashville, Tennessee. A CD45RA+ naive subset and a CD45RA-negative memory subset were split from CD4+ cells. The repertoire was sequenced with immunoSEQ multiplex PCR; TCRdb's copy has only in-frame clones and lacks some. Here the sample spans roughly 530,000 clones, 90% to 96% being singletons. This rearrangement joins TRBV5-4 to TRBJ1-4; D unclear. The specimen was naive CD4+ T cells sorted from blood. Subset meaning: CD45RA+ positively selected. The sequence was obtained from a woman aged 25 to 39 in good health. The CDR3 sequence: CASSQNEKLFF. In DNA form, the CDR3 reads TGTGCCAGCAGCCAAAATGAAAAACTGTTTTTT.